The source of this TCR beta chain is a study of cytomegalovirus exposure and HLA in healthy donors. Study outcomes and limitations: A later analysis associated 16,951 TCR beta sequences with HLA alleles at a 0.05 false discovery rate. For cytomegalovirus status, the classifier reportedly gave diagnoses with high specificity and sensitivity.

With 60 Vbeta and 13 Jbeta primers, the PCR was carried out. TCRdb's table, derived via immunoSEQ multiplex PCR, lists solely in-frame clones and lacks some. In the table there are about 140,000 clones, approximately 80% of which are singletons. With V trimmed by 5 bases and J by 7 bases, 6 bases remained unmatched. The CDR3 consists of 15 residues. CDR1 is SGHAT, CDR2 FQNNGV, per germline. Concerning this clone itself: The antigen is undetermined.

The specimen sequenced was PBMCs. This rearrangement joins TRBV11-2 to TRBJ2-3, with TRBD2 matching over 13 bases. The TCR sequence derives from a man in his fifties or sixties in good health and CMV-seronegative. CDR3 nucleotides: TGTGCCAGCAGCATCACTAGCGGGGGGGCCCATACGCAGTATTTT. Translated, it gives CASSITSGGAHTQYF.